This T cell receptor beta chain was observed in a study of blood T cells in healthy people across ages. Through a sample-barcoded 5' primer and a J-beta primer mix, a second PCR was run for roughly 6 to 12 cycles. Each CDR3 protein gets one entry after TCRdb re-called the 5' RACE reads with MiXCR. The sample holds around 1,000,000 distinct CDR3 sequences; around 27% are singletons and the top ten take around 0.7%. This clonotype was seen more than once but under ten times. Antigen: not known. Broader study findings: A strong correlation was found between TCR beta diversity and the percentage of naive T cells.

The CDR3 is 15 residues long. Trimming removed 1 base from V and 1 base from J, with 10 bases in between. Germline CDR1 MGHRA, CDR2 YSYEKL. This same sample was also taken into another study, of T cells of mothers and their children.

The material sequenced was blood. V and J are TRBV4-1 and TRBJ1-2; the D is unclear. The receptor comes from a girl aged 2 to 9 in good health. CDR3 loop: CASSQGRQVNYGYTF. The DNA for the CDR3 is TGCGCCAGCAGCCAAGGTCGGCAGGTTAACTATGGCTACACCTTC.